The 4 T cell receptor beta chains reported below all come from one sample, sequenced in a study of T cells in Graves' hyperthyroidism and ophthalmopathy. Amplified TCR beta CDR3 regions came from RNA transcripts. First-round RT-PCR of the TCR CDR3 relied on the HTBI primer set. TCRdb passed the multiplex PCR reads through MiXCR, listing each CDR3 protein once. Among 600,000 to 800,000 distinct CDR3 sequences listed, approximately 36% were seen once. Sequencing was performed on blood. The receptors stem from a woman in her forties with Graves' hyperthyroidism.

This chain connects TRBV5-1 to TRBJ1-1; possibly TRBD1 for D (5 bases). CDR3 size: 15 residues. Germline values: CDR1 SGHRS, CDR2 YFSETQ. V was pared by 3 bases and J by 6 bases, with 18 bases between. Written as DNA, the CDR3 is TGCGCCAGCAGCTGGGTCCCAGGGAATTTCGCTGAAGCTTTCTTT. It specifies CASSWVPGNFAEAFF. The full variable domain, in which reference TRBV5-1 and TRBJ1-1 provide the parts outside the CDR3, is KAGVTQTPRYLIKTRGQQVTLSCSPISGHRSVSWYQQTPGQGLQFLFEYFSETQRNKGNFPGRFSGRQFSNSRSEMNVSTLELGDSALYLCASSWVPGNFAEAFFGQGTRLTVV.

This clonotype was found many times. In DNA form, the CDR3 reads TGTGCCAGCAGCCAACTCTTAGAGGGGAATTCACCCCTCCACTTT. Residues: CASSQLLEGNSPLHF. J is TRBJ1-6 and V is TRBV3-1; tentatively, D is TRBD1 (5 bases). V lost 2 bases and J lost 7, with 12 bases in between. The CDR3 is 15 residues long. In germline, CDR1 is LGHDT, CDR2 YNNKEL (reference sequence). The variable domain in full, completed from reference TRBV3-1 and TRBJ1-6, reads DTAVSQTPKYLVTQMGNDKSIKCEQNLGHDTMYWYKQDSKKFLKIMFSYNNKELIINETVPNRFSPKSPDKAHLNLHINSLELGDSAVYFCASSQLLEGNSPLHFGNGTRLTVT.

Turning to this clonotype: At one of its ends the junction is not consistent with the germline gene, which may arise from a read error. The chain links TRBV7-7 to TRBJ2-2, with 7 bases that match TRBD2. The CDR3 loop spans 15 amino acids. Germline CDR1 and CDR2: SSHAT and FNYEAQ (reference sequence). The CDR3 region has the DNA TGTGCTAGCAGCACCACTAGCGCTCGGCTCGGGGAGCTGTTTTTT. It specifies CASSTTSARLGELFF. Filled out from reference TRBV7-7 and TRBJ2-2, the complete variable domain reads GAGVSQSPRYKVTKRGQDVTLRCDPISSHATLYWYQQALGQGPEFLTYFNYEAQPDKSGLPSDRFSAERPEGSISTLTIQRTEQRDSAMYRCASSTTSARLGELFFGEGSRLTVL.

This clonotype was detected ten times or more. The chain carries TRBV12-3 or TRBV12-4 and TRBJ1-1; possibly TRBD1 for D (5 bases). The CDR3 loop spans 14 amino acids. The ends were cut back, 3 bases at V and 0 bases at J, with 8 bases in the middle. The CDR3 DNA follows: TGTGCCAGCAGTTTCGGCAGGGTGAACACTGAAGCTTTCTTT. Its translation is CASSFGRVNTEAFF.